This passage covers 21 T cell receptor beta chains from one sample sequenced in a study of TIL therapy for anti-PD-1-resistant metastatic lung cancer. Time point here: pre-treatment sample, taken before nivolumab and TIL therapy. The libraries were made with immunoSEQ v3. Method: immunoSEQ multiplex PCR; TCRdb's copy keeps in-frame clones and lacks some. Here the sample spans just over 20,000 clones, about 78% being singletons. The sample in question was blood, obtained at baseline. These receptors were collected from a person between 25 and 80 years old with non-small cell lung cancer.

This sequence joins TRBV4-1 and TRBJ2-7, with a weak D call TRBD2 (5 bases). The V gene lost 0 bases and the J gene lost 1 base, with 16 bases spanning the gap. CDR3 length equals 17 residues. CDR1 is MGHRA and CDR2 is YSYEKL in the germline V gene. DNA for the CDR3: TGCGCCAGCAGCCAAGATCTTGGCAGGAGGAGTTCCTACGAGCAGTACTTC. Protein: CASSQDLGRRSSYEQYF.

The chain employs TRBV5-4 and TRBJ2-3; TRBD2 is a possible D gene (5 bases). This CDR3 is built from 16 residues. V lost 4 bases to trimming and J lost 2 bases, with 17 bases between them. The germline V gene has CDR1 SGHNT and CDR2 YYREEE (reference sequence). The CDR3 nucleotides are TGTGCCAGCAGCGGGGAGACCCGAGGATTCACAGATACGCAGTATTTT. This translates into CASSGETRGFTDTQYF. The full variable domain, in which reference TRBV5-4 and TRBJ2-3 provide the parts outside the CDR3, is ETGVTQSPTHLIKTRGQQVTLRCSSQSGHNTVSWYQQALGQGPQFIFQYYREEENGRGNFPPRFSGLQFPNYSSELNVNALELDDSALYLCASSGETRGFTDTQYFGPGTRLTVL.

The V gene is TRBV5-5, the J gene TRBJ1-2; D uncertain. The germline CDR1 and CDR2 sequences are SGHKS and YYEKEE (reference sequence). The CDR3 runs 13 residues. Trimming stripped 0 bases from V and 4 bases from J, with 7 bases between. The CDR3 DNA reads TGTGCCAGCAGCTTGGGAGGAGTCTATGGCTACACCTTC. Its protein is CASSLGGVYGYTF. Looking up the rest from reference TRBV5-5 and TRBJ1-2 gives the full variable domain: DAGVTQSPTHLIKTRGQQVTLRCSPISGHKSVSWYQQVLGQGPQFIFQYYEKEERGRGNFPDRFSARQFPNYSSELNVNALLLGDSALYLCASSLGGVYGYTFGSGTRLTVV.

The chain uses TRBV10-2 and TRBJ2-7; possible D gene TRBD1, 5 bases. V lost 0 bases and J lost 3, with 9 bases in between. The CDR3 is 14 residues long. Germline V gene data show CDR1 as WSHSY and CDR2 as SAAADI. In DNA form, the CDR3 reads TGCGCCAGCAGTGAGTCGGGGCAGGGCTACGAGCAGTACTTC. Protein: CASSESGQGYEQYF.

V and J are TRBV6-6 and TRBJ2-1; D uncertain. This CDR3 contains 13 residues. Trimming removed 6 bases from V and 5 bases from J, with 11 bases in between. Germline CDR1 reads MNHNY; CDR2 reads SVGAGI (reference sequence). DNA for the CDR3: TGTGCCAGCAGCGAGATACGAAACAATGAGCAGTTCTTC. Its protein is CASSEIRNNEQFF.

The chain links TRBV27 to TRBJ1-1; the D gene is possibly TRBD1 (5 bases). Deletions cut 10 bases from V and 0 bases from J, with 18 bases between. The CDR3 is 15 amino acids. CDR1 and CDR2 from the germline V gene are MNHEY and SMNVEV (reference sequence). The CDR3 DNA is TGTGCCACCTCTCATTTGGCAGGGATGAACACTGAAGCTTTCTTT. Translating gives CATSHLAGMNTEAFF.

The genes are TRBV7-2 and TRBJ2-1; 11 nucleotides line up with TRBD1. CDR3 length: 15 residues. CDR1 and CDR2 from the germline V gene are SGHTA and FQGNSA. Unmatched junction bases numbered 6, after V lost 2 bases and J lost 9 bases. CDR3 nucleotide sequence: TGTGCCAGCAGCTTACTCGGACAGGGGGCGCGTGAGCAGTTCTTC. It specifies CASSLLGQGAREQFF. Full variable domain (missing parts from reference TRBV7-2 and TRBJ2-1): GAGVSQSPSNKVTEKGKDVELRCDPISGHTALYWYRQSLGQGLEFLIYFQGNSAPDKSGLPSDRFSAERTGGSVSTLTIQRTQQEDSAVYLCASSLLGQGAREQFFGPGTRLTVL.

The rearrangement joins TRBV29-1 to TRBJ1-1; D might be TRBD1 (5 bases). This CDR3 has 12 residues. Trimming pared 6 bases from V and 4 bases from J, leaving 12 bases between. Germline loops: CDR1 SQVTM, CDR2 ANQGSEA. This CDR3 reads CSVGAPGTEAFF. The CDR3 nucleotides are TGCAGCGTAGGGGCCCCGGGCACTGAAGCTTTCTTT.

This clone was observed a handful of times. The chain recombines TRBV6-1 with TRBJ1-4, with D perhaps TRBD1 (5 bases). The CDR3 has 14 amino acids. V lost 6 bases, J lost 6 bases, and 14 bases lay in between. Looked up from germline, CDR1 is MNHNS and CDR2 is SASEGT. The CDR3 loop is CASSSDRAYEKLFF. The CDR3 region has the DNA TGTGCCAGCAGCAGTGACAGAGCTTATGAAAAACTGTTTTTT.

Only one count was recorded for this clone. V usage is TRBV18 and J usage is TRBJ2-5; D not resolved. Trimming removed 6 bases from V and 4 bases from J, with 12 bases in between. The CDR3 has 13 residues. From germline, CDR1 is KGHSH and CDR2 LQKENI. The CDR3 DNA follows: TGTGCCAGCTCCCTGGACCAGATAGAGACCCAGTACTTC. This translates into CASSLDQIETQYF.

V usage is TRBV30 and J usage is TRBJ2-5, with 9 bases fitting TRBD1. The trim removed 0 bases at V and 3 bases at J, leaving 2 bases unmatched. The germline CDR1 and CDR2 sequences are GTSNPN and SVGIG (reference sequence). The CDR3 spans 14 residues. The CDR3 reads CAWSVGTGKETQYF. CDR3 nucleotide sequence: TGTGCCTGGAGTGTCGGGACAGGGAAAGAGACCCAGTACTTC. The whole variable domain, filled in from reference TRBV30 and TRBJ2-5, reads SQTIHQWPATLVQPVGSPLSLECTVEGTSNPNLYWYRQAAGRGLQLLFYSVGIGQISSEVPQNLSASRPQDRQFILSSKKLLLSDSGFYLCAWSVGTGKETQYFGPGTRLLVL.

In this sample, this clone turned up once. This rearrangement joins TRBV7-8 to TRBJ1-2, with D unresolved. Germline CDR1 is SGHVS and CDR2 is FQNEAQ. The CDR3 totals 15 residues. The V end lost 3 bases, the J end lost 8 bases, and 19 bases lay between the germline ends. This CDR3 reads CASSFDISPLGGYTF. The DNA of the CDR3 is TGTGCCAGCAGCTTTGATATTTCCCCGTTGGGGGGCTACACCTTC.

The gene calls are TRBV19 and TRBJ2-7, with D possibly being TRBD2 (6 bases). The germline V and J ends were trimmed by 8 bases and 5 bases, with 7 bases remaining between them. The CDR3 is made up of 10 amino acids. Per germline, CDR1 LNHDA and CDR2 SQIVND (reference sequence). CDR3 protein: CASGTHEQYF. CDR3 in DNA: TGTGCCAGTGGGACTCACGAGCAGTACTTC.

The chain joins TRBV6-4 to TRBJ1-1, with D perhaps TRBD1 (6 bases). Germline-derived CDR1 and CDR2 are MRHNA and SNTAGT. Trimming stripped 6 bases from V and 2 bases from J, with 10 bases between. CDR3 length: 13 amino acids. CDR3 sequence (DNA): TGTGCCAGCAGCGCGGGACAAAACACTGAAGCTTTCTTT. It specifies CASSAGQNTEAFF.

The V gene is TRBV21-1, the J gene TRBJ2-7; the table's TRBD1 call for D was not verified on the DNA. TRBV21-1 is annotated as a pseudogene. There are 14 residues in the CDR3. The CDR3 reads CASSSSGQGYEQYF. CDR3 nucleotide sequence: TGTGCCAGCAGCAGTTCGGGACAGGGCTACGAGCAGTACTTC.

This sequence joins TRBV5-6 and TRBJ2-3; D is perhaps TRBD2 (5 bases). CDR1 is SGHDT and CDR2 is YYEEEE in the germline V gene. Trimming took 0 bases from V and 4 from J, leaving 9 bases between them. This CDR3 spans 14 amino acids. Here the CDR3 reads CASSLAWTADTQYF. The CDR3 DNA follows: TGTGCCAGCAGCTTGGCCTGGACTGCAGATACGCAGTATTTT.

This clone was picked up a small number of times. V usage is TRBV7-8 and J usage is TRBJ1-1, with D possibly matching TRBD1 (5 bases). In germline, CDR1 is SGHVS, CDR2 FQNEAQ. Trimming pared 1 base from V and 3 bases from J, leaving 12 bases between. This CDR3 spans 15 amino acids. The CDR3 DNA reads as TGTGCCAGCAGCTTAGTATCGACGGGACACACTGAAGCTTTCTTT. Its translation: CASSLVSTGHTEAFF.

V is TRBV6-1 and J is TRBJ2-4; D may be TRBD1 (6 bases). The germline CDR1 and CDR2 sequences are MNHNS and SASEGT. The germline V and J ends were trimmed by 6 bases and 3 bases, with 12 bases remaining between them. CDR3 length equals 14 residues. The DNA of the CDR3 is TGTGCCAGCAGGGATCAGGGGTTCAAAAACATTCAGTACTTC. Protein product: CASRDQGFKNIQYF.

This chain joins TRBV7-8 and TRBJ1-1; possible D gene TRBD1, 6 bases. Germline CDR1 SGHVS, CDR2 FQNEAQ. V lost 5 bases, J lost 1 base, and 14 bases lay in between. The CDR3 runs 15 residues. The CDR3 region is CASSHLRGGNTEAFF. In nucleotides, the CDR3 is TGTGCCAGCAGCCACCTTAGGGGGGGGAACACTGAAGCTTTCTTT. The entire variable domain, with the rest obtained from reference TRBV7-8 and TRBJ1-1, is as follows: GAGVSQSPRYKVAKRGQDVALRCDPISGHVSLFWYQQALGQGPEFLTYFQNEAQLDKSGLPSDRFFAERPEGSVSTLKIQRTQQEDSAVYLCASSHLRGGNTEAFFGQGTRLTVV.

The chain couples TRBV28 to TRBJ2-5; 8 bases are a match to TRBD1. V shed 6 bases, J shed 4 bases, and the junction held 7 bases outside the gene matches. Germline V CDR1 and CDR2: MDHEN, SYDVKM. The CDR3 extends over 14 amino acids. CDR3 DNA sequence: TGTGCCAGCAGACCTACAGGGGGTCGAGAGACCCAGTACTTC. Protein: CASRPTGGRETQYF. The full variable domain, with the rest looked up from reference TRBV28 and TRBJ2-5, is DVKVTQSSRYLVKRTGEKVFLECVQDMDHENMFWYRQDPGLGLRLIYFSYDVKMKEKGDIPEGYSVSREKKERFSLILESASTNQTSMYLCASRPTGGRETQYFGPGTRLLVL.

V is TRBV19 and J is TRBJ2-5; 11 bases align to TRBD2. Germline V CDR1 and CDR2: LNHDA, SQIVND (reference sequence). V gave up 5 bases and J gave up 6 bases; unmatched junction bases: 8. This CDR3 has 15 amino acids. The CDR3 loop is CASSLGLAVVKTQYF. CDR3 nucleotides: TGTGCCAGTAGTCTGGGACTAGCGGTTGTGAAGACCCAGTACTTC.